These 10 T cell receptor beta chains were all obtained from the same sample, sequenced in a study of blood T cell repertoires in COVID-19. Sequenced by immunoSEQ multiplex PCR; TCRdb stores in-frame clones only, minus some. The profile shows more than 300,000 clones, more than 75% of them singletons. The sample taken for sequencing was PBMCs or T cells enriched from blood (not recorded which). The receptors were sampled from a woman aged 18-29 years who had recovered from COVID-19.

V usage is TRBV5-1 and J usage is TRBJ1-4; D uncertain. The germline V gene encodes CDR1 SGHRS and CDR2 YFSETQ. The CDR3 length is 14 residues. With 4 bases removed from V and 0 bases from J, the gap between germline ends came to 7 bases. CDR3 DNA sequence: TGCGCCAGCAGCCATAGCGCAACTAATGAAAAACTGTTTTTT. Translated, it gives CASSHSATNEKLFF.

The chain is built from TRBV24-1 and TRBJ2-3; TRBD2 might be the D (5 bases). CDR1 and CDR2 from the germline V gene are KGHDR and SFDVKD. The CDR3 extends over 13 amino acids. V was pared by 2 bases and J by 6 bases, with 8 bases between. This CDR3 is CATSDYRGDTQYF. Here the CDR3 DNA reads TGTGCCACCAGTGATTACCGCGGGGATACGCAGTATTTT.

The gene calls are TRBV30 and TRBJ2-7; D perhaps matches TRBD1 (6 bases). The CDR3 sequence is 12 residues long. V lost 3 bases and J 4 bases, leaving 10 bases between the germline ends. The V gene's germline CDR1 is GTSNPN and CDR2 SVGIG (reference sequence). The CDR3 loop reads CAWRQGVYEQYF. The CDR3 DNA follows: TGTGCCTGGAGACAGGGTGTGTACGAGCAGTACTTC.

V is TRBV29-1 and J is TRBJ2-7; TRBD2 is a possible D gene (5 bases). The V gene lost 8 bases and the J gene lost 0 bases, with 20 bases spanning the gap. CDR3 size: 15 residues. CDR1 is SQVTM, CDR2 ANQGSEA, per germline. The CDR3 reads CSIPLEGENSYEQYF. CDR3 DNA sequence: TGCAGCATACCCCTAGAGGGTGAAAACTCCTACGAGCAGTACTTC.

V and J are TRBV27 and TRBJ2-7; D is unclear. Per germline, CDR1 MNHEY and CDR2 SMNVEV (reference sequence). CDR3 length: 14 amino acids. The V and J ends lost 3 bases and 4 bases respectively, with 13 bases between them. The CDR3 region has the DNA TGTGCCAGCAGTTTTGGTGGAGATCTGTACGAGCAGTACTTC. Protein: CASSFGGDLYEQYF.

This clone was observed once. This chain joins TRBV28 and TRBJ1-2, with D tentatively TRBD1 (6 bases). CDR1 is MDHEN, CDR2 SYDVKM, per germline. This CDR3 has 12 residues. V gave up 5 bases and J gave up 6 bases, with 10 bases separating them. CDR3: CASSPRQDGYTF. The CDR3 region has the DNA TGTGCCAGCAGTCCCCGACAGGATGGCTACACCTTC.

The rearrangement joins TRBV7-9 to TRBJ1-1; TRBD1 matches at 7 bases. The CDR3 extends over 18 amino acids. The J segment lost 0 bases and the V segment lost 3 bases, leaving 13 bases of the junction unmatched. The germline CDR1 and CDR2 sequences are SEHNR and FQNEAQ (reference sequence). As DNA, the CDR3 is TGTGCCAGCAGCTTCCTTTCGAAGGGGGCAGCCATGAACACTGAAGCTTTCTTT. It codes for CASSFLSKGAAMNTEAFF. The entire variable domain, with the rest obtained from reference TRBV7-9 and TRBJ1-1, is as follows: DTGVSQNPRHKITKRGQNVTFRCDPISEHNRLYWYRQTLGQGPEFLTYFQNEAQLEKSRLLSDRFSAERPKGSFSTLEIQRTEQGDSAMYLCASSFLSKGAAMNTEAFFGQGTRLTVV.

The sample holds one count of this clone. V and J are TRBV29-1 and TRBJ1-2, with D perhaps matching TRBD1 (6 bases). CDR1 is SQVTM and CDR2 is ANQGSEA in the germline V gene. The CDR3 length is 13 residues. With 5 bases removed from V and 4 bases from J, the gap between germline ends came to 14 bases. The CDR3 bases are TGCAGCGTTCCCCAGACAGGCATCTATGGCTACACCTTC. This translates into CSVPQTGIYGYTF.

The gene calls are TRBV5-1 and TRBJ2-7, with D hard to call. V lost 3 bases to trimming and J lost 0 bases, with 10 bases between them. CDR3 length equals 14 residues. Germline-derived CDR1 and CDR2 are SGHRS and YFSETQ. The CDR3 region has the DNA TGCGCCAGCAGCTACTACATAAGCTCCTACGAGCAGTACTTC. The encoded protein is CASSYYISSYEQYF.

This chain joins TRBV4-1 and TRBJ2-2, with D hard to call. This CDR3 is built from 14 residues. Trimming removed 4 bases from V and 6 bases from J, with 12 bases in between. CDR1 is MGHRA, CDR2 YSYEKL, per germline. The CDR3 here is CASSRASGSGELFF. Written as DNA, the CDR3 is TGCGCCAGCAGCCGCGCGTCAGGCTCCGGGGAGCTGTTTTTT.